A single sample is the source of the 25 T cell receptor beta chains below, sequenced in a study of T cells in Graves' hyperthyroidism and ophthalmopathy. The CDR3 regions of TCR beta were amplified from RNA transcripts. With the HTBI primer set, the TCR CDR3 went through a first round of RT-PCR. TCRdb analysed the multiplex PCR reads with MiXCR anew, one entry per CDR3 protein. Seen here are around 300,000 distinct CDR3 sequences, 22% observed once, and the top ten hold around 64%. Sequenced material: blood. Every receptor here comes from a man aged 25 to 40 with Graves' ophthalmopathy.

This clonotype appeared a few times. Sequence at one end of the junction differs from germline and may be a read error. The CDR3 region is CASSLGLAGAATGELFF. CDR3 DNA: TGTGCCAGCAGTTTAGGACTAGCGGGAGCGGCCACCGGGGAGCTGTTTTTT. The chain carries TRBV7-9 and TRBJ2-2; 13 bases line up with TRBD2. The CDR3 extends over 17 amino acids. CDR1 is SEHNR, CDR2 FQNEAQ, per germline (reference sequence).

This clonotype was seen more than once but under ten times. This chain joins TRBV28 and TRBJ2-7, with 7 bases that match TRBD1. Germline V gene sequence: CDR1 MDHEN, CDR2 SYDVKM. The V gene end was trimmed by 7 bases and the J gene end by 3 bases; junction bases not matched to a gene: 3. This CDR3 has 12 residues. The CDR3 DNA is TGTGCCAGCAACGGACAGGTCTACGAGCAGTACTTC. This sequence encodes CASNGQVYEQYF.

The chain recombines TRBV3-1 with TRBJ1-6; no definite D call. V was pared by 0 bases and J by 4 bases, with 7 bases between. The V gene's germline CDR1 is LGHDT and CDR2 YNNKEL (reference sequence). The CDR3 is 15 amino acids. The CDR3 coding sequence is TGTGCCAGCAGCCAAGAGGAACAGTATAATTCACCCCTCCACTTT. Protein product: CASSQEEQYNSPLHF.

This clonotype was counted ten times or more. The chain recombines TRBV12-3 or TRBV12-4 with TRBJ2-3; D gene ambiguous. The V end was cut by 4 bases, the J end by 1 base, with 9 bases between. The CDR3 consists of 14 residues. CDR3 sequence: CASSSFGGTDTQYF. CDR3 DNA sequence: TGTGCCAGCAGTTCCTTCGGCGGCACAGATACGCAGTATTTT.

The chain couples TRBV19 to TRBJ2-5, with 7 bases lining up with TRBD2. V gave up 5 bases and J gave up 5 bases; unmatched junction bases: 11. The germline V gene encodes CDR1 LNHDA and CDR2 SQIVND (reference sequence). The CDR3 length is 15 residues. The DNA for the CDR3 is TGTGCCAGTAGTCTCGCTAGCGGTTTGGGCGAGACCCAGTACTTC. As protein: CASSLASGLGETQYF.

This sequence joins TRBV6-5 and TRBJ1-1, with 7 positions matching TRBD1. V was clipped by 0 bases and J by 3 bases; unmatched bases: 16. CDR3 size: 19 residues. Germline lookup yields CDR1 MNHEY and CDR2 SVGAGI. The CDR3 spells CASSYSRPVVRGLDTEAFF. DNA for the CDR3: TGTGCCAGCAGTTACTCGAGACCCGTTGTGAGGGGGCTGGACACTGAAGCTTTCTTT.

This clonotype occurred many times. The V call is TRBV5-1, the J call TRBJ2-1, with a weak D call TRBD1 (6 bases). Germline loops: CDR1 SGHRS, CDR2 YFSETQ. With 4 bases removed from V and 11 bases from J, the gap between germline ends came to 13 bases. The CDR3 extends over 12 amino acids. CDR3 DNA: TGCGCCAGCAGCGGCGACAGGAATAAGCAGTTCTTC. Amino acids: CASSGDRNKQFF.

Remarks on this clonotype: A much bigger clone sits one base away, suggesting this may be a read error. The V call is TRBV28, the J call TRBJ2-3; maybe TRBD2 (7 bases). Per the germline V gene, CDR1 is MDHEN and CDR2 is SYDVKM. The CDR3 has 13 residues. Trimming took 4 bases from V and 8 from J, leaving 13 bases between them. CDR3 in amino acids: CASSSRGAGTQYF. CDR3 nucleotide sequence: TGTGCCAGCAGTTCTCGGGGGGCAGGTACGCAGTATTTT.

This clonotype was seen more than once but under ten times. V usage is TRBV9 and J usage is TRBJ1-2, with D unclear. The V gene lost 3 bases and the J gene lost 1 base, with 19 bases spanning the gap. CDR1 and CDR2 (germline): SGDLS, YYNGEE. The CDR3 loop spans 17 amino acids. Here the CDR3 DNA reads TGTGCCAGCAGCGGGCCCGGTGAGAGGGCCAATAACTATGGCTACACCTTC. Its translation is CASSGPGERANNYGYTF.

The chain's CDR3 is CASSMQGPGQPQHF. The CDR3 DNA is TGTGCCAGTAGTATGCAGGGTCCGGGTCAGCCCCAGCATTTT. The rearrangement uses TRBV19 and TRBJ1-5; TRBD1 is a possible D gene (5 bases). Germline V gives CDR1 LNHDA, CDR2 SQIVND (reference sequence). The length of the CDR3 is 14 residues. V was shortened by 3 bases and J by 6 bases, with 12 bases between the two germline ends.

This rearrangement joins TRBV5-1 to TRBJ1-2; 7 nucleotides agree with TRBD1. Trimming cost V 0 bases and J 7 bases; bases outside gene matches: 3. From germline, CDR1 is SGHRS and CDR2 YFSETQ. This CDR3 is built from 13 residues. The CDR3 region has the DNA TGCGCCAGCAGCTTGGACAGGGGAAGTGGCTACACCTTC. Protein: CASSLDRGSGYTF.

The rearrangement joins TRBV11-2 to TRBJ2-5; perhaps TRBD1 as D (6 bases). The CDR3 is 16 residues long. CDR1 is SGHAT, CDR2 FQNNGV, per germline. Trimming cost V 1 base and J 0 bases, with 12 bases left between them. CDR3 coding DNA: TGTGCCAGCAGCTTAGGAATGCAGGGGAACCAAGAGACCCAGTACTTC. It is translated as CASSLGMQGNQETQYF.

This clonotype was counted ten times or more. Written as DNA, the CDR3 is TGTGCCAGCAGTTCATGGGGTTATAATTCACCCCTCCACTTT. Translation gives CASSSWGYNSPLHF. The chain combines TRBV28 with TRBJ1-6; D not resolved. V was trimmed by 4 bases and J by 4 bases, leaving 8 bases between them. This CDR3 is 14 amino acids long. The germline CDR1 and CDR2 sequences are MDHEN and SYDVKM.

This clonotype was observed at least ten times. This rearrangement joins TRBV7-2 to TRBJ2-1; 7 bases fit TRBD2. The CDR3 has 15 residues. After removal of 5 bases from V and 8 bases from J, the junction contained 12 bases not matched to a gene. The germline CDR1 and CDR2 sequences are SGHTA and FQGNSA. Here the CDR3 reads CASSNRDLAAHEQFF. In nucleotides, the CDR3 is TGTGCCAGCAGCAACCGGGACCTAGCGGCCCATGAGCAGTTCTTC.

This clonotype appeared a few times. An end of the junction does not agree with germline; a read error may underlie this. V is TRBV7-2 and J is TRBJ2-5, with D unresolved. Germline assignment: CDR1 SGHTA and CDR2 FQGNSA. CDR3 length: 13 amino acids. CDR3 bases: TGTGCCAGCAACTTATACCCCAGGGAGACCCAGTACTTC. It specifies CASNLYPRETQYF.

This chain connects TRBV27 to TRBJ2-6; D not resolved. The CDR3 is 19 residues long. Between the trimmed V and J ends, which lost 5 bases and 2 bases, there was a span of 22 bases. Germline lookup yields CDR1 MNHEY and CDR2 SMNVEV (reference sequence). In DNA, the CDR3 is TGTGCCAGCAGTCCCTATTCACTCGGAATCGGTGCTGGGGCCAACGTCCTGACTTTC. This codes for CASSPYSLGIGAGANVLTF.

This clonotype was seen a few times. The CDR3 is CSASPRGRSTDTQYF. The CDR3 DNA follows: TGCAGTGCTAGCCCGCGAGGGAGGAGCACAGATACGCAGTATTTT. The genes are TRBV20-1 and TRBJ2-3; the D gene is possibly TRBD2 (6 bases). Trimming took 3 bases from V and 0 from J, leaving 13 bases between them. CDR3 length: 15 residues. The V gene's germline CDR1 is DFQATT and CDR2 SNEGSKA (reference sequence).

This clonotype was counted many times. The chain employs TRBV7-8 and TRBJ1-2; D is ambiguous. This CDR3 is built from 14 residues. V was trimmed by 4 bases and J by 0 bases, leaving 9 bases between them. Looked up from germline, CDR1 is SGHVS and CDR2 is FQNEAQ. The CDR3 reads CASSSKFSNYGYTF. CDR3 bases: TGTGCCAGCAGCTCCAAGTTCTCTAACTATGGCTACACCTTC.

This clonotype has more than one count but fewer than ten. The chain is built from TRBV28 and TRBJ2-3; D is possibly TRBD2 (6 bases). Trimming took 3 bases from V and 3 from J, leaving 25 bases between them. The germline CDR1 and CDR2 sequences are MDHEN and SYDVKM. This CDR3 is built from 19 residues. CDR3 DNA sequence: TGTGCCAGCAGTTTGAAACTCCTTACGGGAGAAAAGAGAACAGATACGCAGTATTTT. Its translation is CASSLKLLTGEKRTDTQYF.

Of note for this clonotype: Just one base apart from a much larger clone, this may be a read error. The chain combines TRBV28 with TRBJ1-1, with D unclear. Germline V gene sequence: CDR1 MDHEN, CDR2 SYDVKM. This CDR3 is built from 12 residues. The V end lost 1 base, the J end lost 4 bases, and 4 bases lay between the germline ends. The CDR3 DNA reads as TGTGCCAGCAGTTTATTCCCCACTGAAGCTTTCTTT. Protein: CASSLFPTEAFF.

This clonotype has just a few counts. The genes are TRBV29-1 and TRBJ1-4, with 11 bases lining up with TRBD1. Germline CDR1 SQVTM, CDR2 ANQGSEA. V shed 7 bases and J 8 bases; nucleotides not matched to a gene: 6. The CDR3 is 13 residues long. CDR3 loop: CSAMGQGDEKLFF. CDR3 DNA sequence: TGCAGCGCTATGGGACAGGGGGACGAAAAACTGTTTTTT.

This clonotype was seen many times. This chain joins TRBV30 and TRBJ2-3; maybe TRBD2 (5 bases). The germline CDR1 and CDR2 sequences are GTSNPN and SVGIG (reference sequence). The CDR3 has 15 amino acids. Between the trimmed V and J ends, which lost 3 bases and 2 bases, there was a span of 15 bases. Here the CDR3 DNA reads TGTGCCTGGAGGACGAGGGAGCGGTACACAGATACGCAGTATTTT. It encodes CAWRTRERYTDTQYF.

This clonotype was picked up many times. CDR3 in DNA: TGTGCCAGCAGCTTAGATGGCGGAACTTTGGAGCAGTTCTTC. Protein product: CASSLDGGTLEQFF. The rearrangement links TRBV11-1 to TRBJ2-1; D remains ambiguous. V was pared by 1 base and J by 10 bases, with 14 bases between. The CDR3 contains 14 residues. Germline-derived CDR1 and CDR2 are SGHAT and FQDESV (reference sequence). Based on the CDR3 plus reference TRBV11-1 and TRBJ2-1, the full variable domain is EAEVAQSPRYKITEKSQAVAFWCDPISGHATLYWYRQILGQGPELLVQFQDESVVDDSQLPKDRFSAERLKGVDSTLKIQPAELGDSAMYLCASSLDGGTLEQFFGPGTRLTVL.

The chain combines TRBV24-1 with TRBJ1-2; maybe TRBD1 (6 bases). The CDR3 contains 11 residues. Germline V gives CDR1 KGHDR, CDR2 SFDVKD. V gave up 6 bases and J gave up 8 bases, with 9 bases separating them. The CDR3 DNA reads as TGTGCCACCAGTCCAGGGGTAGGCTACACCTTC. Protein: CATSPGVGYTF.

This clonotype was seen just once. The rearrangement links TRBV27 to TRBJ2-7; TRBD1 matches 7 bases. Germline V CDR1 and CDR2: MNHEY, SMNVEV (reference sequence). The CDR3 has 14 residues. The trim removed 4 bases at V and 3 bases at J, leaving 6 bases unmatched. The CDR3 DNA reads TGTGCCAGCAGTTCCACGACAGGGTACTACGAGCAGTACTTC. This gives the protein CASSSTTGYYEQYF.